The 5 T cell receptor beta chains in this list originate from one sample, sequenced in a study of T cell repertoires in urothelial bladder cancer. Clones were sequenced by immunoSEQ multiplex PCR, and TCRdb holds only the in-frame ones, with some missing. This sample has about 9,000 clones; 58% occur once, and the top ten carry about 30%. Sequenced sample: tumor-infiltrating cells from bladder cancer. These receptor sequences come from a human donor with urothelial carcinoma.

V is TRBV2 and J is TRBJ2-6, with 8 nucleotides matching TRBD1. Per the germline V gene, CDR1 is SNHLY and CDR2 is FYNNEI. The ends lost 2 bases at V and 0 bases at J; junction bases unmatched: 6. This CDR3 has 18 amino acids. CDR3 loop: CASSEMDRALSGANVLTF. CDR3 DNA sequence: TGTGCCAGCAGTGAAATGGACAGGGCCCTCTCTGGGGCCAACGTCCTGACTTTC.

By share, this clone ranks as medium-sized (0.01 to 0.1%). The chain employs TRBV27 and TRBJ2-7, with TRBD2 matching over 8 bases. Germline V lookup: CDR1 MNHEY, CDR2 SMNVEV (reference sequence). V was clipped by 2 bases and J by 3 bases; unmatched bases: 6. The CDR3 extends over 15 amino acids. CDR3 sequence: CASSLAGGTFYEQYF. CDR3 sequence (DNA): TGTGCCAGCAGTTTAGCGGGGGGTACCTTCTACGAGCAGTACTTC.

The CDR3 region has the DNA TGCGCCAGCAGCGTGACAGGGGGGAGCAATCAGCCCCAGCATTTT. Its translation is CASSVTGGSNQPQHF. The chain carries TRBV5-1 and TRBJ1-5, with 9 bases identical to TRBD1. Germline loops: CDR1 SGHRS, CDR2 YFSETQ. Losses at the gene ends were 4 bases for V and 1 base for J; bases not matched to a gene: 3. The CDR3 is made up of 15 amino acids.

The chain has TRBV30 and TRBJ1-2; D unresolved. V lost 4 bases and J lost 4, with 7 bases in between. From germline, CDR1 is GTSNPN and CDR2 SVGIG (reference sequence). This CDR3 is 11 amino acids long. The CDR3 reads CAWNEFYGYTF. CDR3 nucleotides: TGTGCCTGGAACGAATTCTATGGCTACACCTTC. The complete variable domain, with remaining parts taken from reference TRBV30 and TRBJ1-2, reads SQTIHQWPATLVQPVGSPLSLECTVEGTSNPNLYWYRQAAGRGLQLLFYSVGIGQISSEVPQNLSASRPQDRQFILSSKKLLLSDSGFYLCAWNEFYGYTFGSGTRLTVV.

This clone has only one observation. This rearrangement joins TRBV6-5 to TRBJ2-7, with D maybe TRBD1 (6 bases). CDR1 and CDR2 (germline): MNHEY, SVGAGI. V was trimmed by 8 bases and J by 0 bases, leaving 17 bases between them. The CDR3 has 15 amino acids. The CDR3 sequence is CASSPGDTSSYEQYF. The CDR3 DNA follows: TGTGCCAGCTCGCCCGGGGACACCAGCTCCTACGAGCAGTACTTC.